The 22 T cell receptor beta chains reported below all come from one sample, sequenced in a study of blood T cell repertoires in COVID-19. Clones were read by immunoSEQ multiplex PCR, and TCRdb kept only the in-frame ones, dropping some. This table has 150,000 to 250,000 clones, 85% to 95% appearing once. Sequencing was carried out using peripheral blood. These receptors were taken from a man between 25 and 39 years old with COVID-19, enrolled during active disease.

The V and J genes are TRBV10-3 and TRBJ1-2; D is undetermined. V was clipped by 6 bases and J by 3 bases, with 17 bases between them. There are 15 residues in the CDR3. Per the germline V gene, CDR1 is ENHRY and CDR2 is SYGVKD. CDR3 DNA: TGTGCCATCAGCAATCGGGTCCCTCCAGACTATGGCTACACCTTC. This sequence encodes CAISNRVPPDYGYTF.

The V and J genes are TRBV4-1 and TRBJ2-7; possible D gene TRBD2, 5 bases. The V gene's germline CDR1 is MGHRA and CDR2 YSYEKL. V lost 3 bases and J lost 2, with 17 bases in between. This CDR3 has 16 residues. This CDR3 reads CASSHQREPTPYEQYF. For the CDR3, the DNA is TGCGCCAGCAGCCATCAACGGGAACCTACCCCCTACGAGCAGTACTTC.

V is TRBV20-1 and J is TRBJ1-6; a weak D match, TRBD1 (5 bases). The germline gives CDR1 DFQATT, CDR2 SNEGSKA (reference sequence). The CDR3 has 14 amino acids. Trimming left V 3 bases short and J 3 bases short, with 9 bases between. CDR3 nucleotide sequence: TGCAGTGCTAGTGGGGCCGTCTATAATTCACCCCTCCACTTT. Translation: CSASGAVYNSPLHF.

This chain links TRBV6-5 with TRBJ1-3; TRBD1 aligns across 8 bases. Unmatched junction bases numbered 8, after V lost 6 bases and J lost 4 bases. The germline V gene has CDR1 MNHEY and CDR2 SVGAGI. The CDR3 has 15 amino acids. The CDR3, as DNA: TGTGCCAGCAGGCCAGACAGGGGTTCAGGAAACACCATATATTTT. It specifies CASRPDRGSGNTIYF.

The chain recombines TRBV4-1 with TRBJ1-5, with D perhaps TRBD1 (6 bases). Germline values: CDR1 MGHRA, CDR2 YSYEKL. The V gene lost 0 bases and the J gene lost 6 bases, with 15 bases spanning the gap. This CDR3 contains 16 residues. The CDR3: CASSQDGGGDGQPQHF. The CDR3, as DNA: TGCGCCAGCAGCCAAGATGGGGGGGGCGACGGTCAGCCCCAGCATTTT.

In its sample, this clone was seen once. The rearrangement links TRBV2 to TRBJ2-3, with D possibly matching TRBD1 (6 bases). CDR1 is SNHLY, CDR2 FYNNEI, per germline. The CDR3 is 14 residues long. V was trimmed by 7 bases and J by 6 bases, leaving 17 bases between them. The CDR3 DNA reads as TGTGCCAGCAAGAGGGACACCTCCTTGGATACGCAGTATTTT. Translating it yields CASKRDTSLDTQYF.

This clone is a singleton in its sample. V is TRBV19 and J is TRBJ1-6, with D uncertain. Trimming took off 6 bases at V and 3 bases at J, with 18 bases between the two ends. Germline V lookup: CDR1 LNHDA, CDR2 SQIVND (reference sequence). The CDR3 runs to 17 residues. This CDR3 reads CASSPRARPNYNSPLHF. DNA of the CDR3: TGTGCCAGTAGCCCCCGAGCCAGGCCCAACTATAATTCACCCCTCCACTTT.

The V gene is TRBV7-7, the J gene TRBJ2-2; TRBD1 is a possible D gene (6 bases). Deletions cut 6 bases from V and 6 bases from J, with 11 bases between. Germline V gives CDR1 SSHAT, CDR2 FNYEAQ (reference sequence). The CDR3 is 13 residues long. This CDR3 reads CASRDTGSGELFF. The CDR3 DNA follows: TGTGCCAGCAGAGATACAGGGTCCGGGGAGCTGTTTTTT.

The chain uses TRBV6-2 or TRBV6-3 and TRBJ2-2; 12 bases align to TRBD2. The germline V gene encodes CDR1 MNHEY and CDR2 SVGEGT. With 6 bases clipped from V and 1 base from J, the junction kept 9 bases outside the gene matches. The CDR3 extends over 18 amino acids. This CDR3 reads CASSPRLAGARNTGELFF. In DNA, the CDR3 is TGTGCCAGCAGCCCACGACTAGCGGGGGCCCGGAACACCGGGGAGCTGTTTTTT.

This clone was counted a few times. The chain joins TRBV6-5 to TRBJ2-7; a possible D gene is TRBD1 (6 bases). V lost 6 bases and J 1 base, leaving 16 bases between the germline ends. The length of the CDR3 is 15 residues. CDR1 MNHEY and CDR2 SVGAGI come from the germline V gene. CDR3 in amino acids: CASSGTTGVSYEQYF. CDR3 in DNA: TGTGCCAGCAGCGGGACGACAGGAGTATCCTACGAGCAGTACTTC.

CDR3 sequence: CASSLGQTEAFF. DNA of the CDR3: TGTGCCAGCAGTTTAGGACAAACTGAAGCTTTCTTT. The chain is built from TRBV12-3 or TRBV12-4 and TRBJ1-1; no firm D call. CDR3 length equals 12 residues. With 1 base removed from V and 5 bases from J, the gap between germline ends came to 5 bases.

The chain joins TRBV7-9 to TRBJ2-7; D is ambiguous. Germline CDR1 and CDR2: SEHNR and FQNEAQ (reference sequence). CDR3 length: 12 amino acids. V dropped 5 bases and J dropped 2 bases, with 7 bases sitting between them. The chain's CDR3 is CASSDTTYEQYF. CDR3 in DNA: TGTGCCAGCAGCGACACCACCTACGAGCAGTACTTC.

This chain connects TRBV6-6 to TRBJ1-1, with a weak D call TRBD1 (5 bases). CDR1 and CDR2 from the germline V gene are MNHNY and SVGAGI (reference sequence). There are 16 residues in the CDR3. The germline V and J ends were trimmed by 0 bases and 3 bases, with 14 bases remaining between them. CDR3 sequence: CASSYSGRGGDTEAFF. CDR3 bases: TGTGCCAGCAGTTACTCCGGTAGGGGTGGAGACACTGAAGCTTTCTTT.

The rearrangement joins TRBV7-6 to TRBJ1-2, with TRBD1 matching over 9 bases. Germline loops: CDR1 SGHVS, CDR2 FNYEAQ. The CDR3 contains 14 residues. The V segment lost 1 base and the J segment 7 bases; nucleotides outside the gene matches: 4. In DNA, the CDR3 is TGTGCCAGCAGCTTAGTGGGACAGGGAGGTGGCTACACCTTC. Translation gives CASSLVGQGGGYTF.

J is TRBJ1-3 and V is TRBV15; TRBD1 agrees at 8 bases. CDR1 is LNHNV and CDR2 is YYDKDF in the germline V gene (reference sequence). V lost 0 bases and J lost 4; bases outside the gene matches: 5. The length of the CDR3 is 16 residues. The CDR3 coding sequence is TGTGCCACCAGCAGAGATCAGGGGGCGCCCGGAAACACCATATATTTT. Protein product: CATSRDQGAPGNTIYF.

The rearrangement joins TRBV29-1 to TRBJ2-7; 8 bases are shared with TRBD1. The CDR3 has 14 amino acids. J gave up 4 bases and V 0 bases, and 5 bases lay outside the gene matches. CDR1 SQVTM and CDR2 ANQGSEA come from the germline V gene. CDR3 residues: CSVEDPRGLYEQYF. The CDR3 DNA follows: TGCAGCGTTGAAGACCCCAGGGGGCTGTACGAGCAGTACTTC.

This clone turned up a few times. This sequence joins TRBV10-2 and TRBJ2-1; TRBD2 matches 8 bases. Unmatched junction bases numbered 3, after V lost 2 bases and J lost 3 bases. The V gene's germline CDR1 is WSHSY and CDR2 SAAADI. CDR3 size: 15 residues. The CDR3 protein is CASSEHTSGYNEQFF. The CDR3 nucleotides are TGCGCCAGCAGTGAGCACACTAGCGGCTACAATGAGCAGTTCTTC.

The rearrangement links TRBV14 to TRBJ1-2; 7 positions match TRBD1. The V and J ends lost 0 bases and 7 bases, in that order; junction bases with no gene match: 11. This CDR3 spans 16 amino acids. Germline values: CDR1 SGHDN, CDR2 FVKESK. The CDR3: CASSQDPGLQGGGYTF. CDR3 DNA: TGTGCCAGCAGCCAAGATCCCGGACTCCAGGGGGGTGGCTACACCTTC. The entire variable domain, with the rest obtained from reference TRBV14 and TRBJ1-2, is as follows: EAGVTQFPSHSVIEKGQTVTLRCDPISGHDNLYWYRRVMGKEIKFLLHFVKESKQDESGMPNNRFLAERTGGTYSTLKVQPAELEDSGVYFCASSQDPGLQGGGYTFGSGTRLTVV.

V is TRBV6-5 and J is TRBJ2-5; 7 bases align to TRBD1. Losses at the gene ends were 6 bases for V and 2 bases for J; bases not matched to a gene: 0. Germline V gene lookup returns CDR1 MNHEY and CDR2 SVGAGI. The CDR3 loop spans 12 amino acids. CDR3: CASSRGQETQYF. The DNA for the CDR3 is TGTGCCAGCAGCAGGGGGCAAGAGACCCAGTACTTC.

V gene TRBV7-9 combines with J gene TRBJ1-1; D uncertain. Trimming pared 5 bases from V and 3 bases from J, leaving 13 bases between. From germline, CDR1 is SEHNR and CDR2 FQNEAQ (reference sequence). The CDR3 extends over 14 amino acids. Written as DNA, the CDR3 is TGTGCCAGCAGCCCTAGTATGGGTTACACTGAAGCTTTCTTT. Translating gives CASSPSMGYTEAFF.

This chain joins TRBV29-1 and TRBJ2-7; a weak D match, TRBD1 (5 bases). This CDR3 region has 12 residues. CDR1 is SQVTM and CDR2 is ANQGSEA in the germline V gene. Trimming left V 7 bases short and J 3 bases short, with 13 bases between. DNA of the CDR3: TGCAGCGCCCGACAAGACAGCTACGAGCAGTACTTC. Protein sequence: CSARQDSYEQYF.

The chain is built from TRBV9 and TRBJ2-3, with 8 bases identical to TRBD2. CDR1 is SGDLS and CDR2 is YYNGEE in the germline V gene. The CDR3 extends over 20 amino acids. Trimming took 4 bases from V and 4 from J; bases not matched to a gene: 23. The CDR3 sequence is CASSTGGDFRFGPQADTQYF. The CDR3 bases are TGTGCCAGCAGCACCGGGGGGGACTTCCGTTTTGGCCCACAAGCAGATACGCAGTATTTT. Using reference TRBV9 and TRBJ2-3 for the parts outside the CDR3, the full variable domain is DSGVTQTPKHLITATGQRVTLRCSPRSGDLSVYWYQQSLDQGLQFLIQYYNGEERAKGNILERFSAQQFPDLHSELNLSSLELGDSALYFCASSTGGDFRFGPQADTQYFGPGTRLTVL.